These 21 T cell receptor beta chains share one sample of origin, sequenced in a study of CD8 T cells in Susac syndrome. Random hexamers were used to reverse transcribe 0.5 to 1 ug of RNA. MiXCR, run by TCRdb on the immunoSEQ multiplex PCR reads, gives a single entry per CDR3 protein. This table holds around 130,000 distinct CDR3 sequences, more than 75% found once. The sequencing sample was made of CD8+ T cells from PBMCs. The receptors shown here come from a human donor with multiple sclerosis.

A single count supports this clonotype. The chain couples TRBV24-1 to TRBJ2-1, with 9 bases fitting TRBD1. V trimming: 2 bases; J trimming: 8 bases; junction bases outside the gene matches: 9. Germline CDR1 KGHDR, CDR2 SFDVKD. The CDR3 has 16 residues. DNA for the CDR3: TGTGCCACCAGTGATTACACAGGGGGCTGGCACGATGAGCAGTTCTTC. This codes for CATSDYTGGWHDEQFF.

The rearrangement joins TRBV7-3 to TRBJ1-5; D is unclear. With 5 bases removed from V and 2 bases from J, the gap between germline ends came to 13 bases. The CDR3 loop spans 15 amino acids. The germline V gene encodes CDR1 SGHTA and CDR2 FQGTGA. The CDR3 is CASSPSDGGNQPQHF. The CDR3 nucleotides read TGTGCCAGCAGCCCTTCGGACGGGGGCAATCAGCCCCAGCATTTT.

V and J are TRBV29-1 and TRBJ1-2; D is undetermined. The germline V gene encodes CDR1 SQVTM and CDR2 ANQGSEA. The V and J ends lost 1 base and 4 bases respectively, with 13 bases between them. The CDR3 is made up of 14 amino acids. CDR3 sequence: CSVEVPFPPYGYTF. DNA of the CDR3: TGCAGCGTTGAAGTTCCCTTCCCTCCCTATGGCTACACCTTC.

This chain uses TRBV18 with TRBJ2-7; no clear D. The CDR3 totals 13 residues. Trimming cost V 10 bases and J 6 bases, with 19 bases left between them. Germline V gene sequence: CDR1 KGHSH, CDR2 LQKENI. CDR3 amino acids: CATESSVLGEQYF. Written as DNA, the CDR3 is TGTGCCACCGAAAGTAGTGTGTTGGGCGAGCAGTACTTC.

The CDR3 here is CASSQGGAYNEQFF. DNA of the CDR3: TGTGCCAGCTCTCAAGGGGGGGCGTACAATGAGCAGTTCTTC. The chain is built from TRBV18 and TRBJ2-1; perhaps TRBD2 as D (7 bases). The CDR3 sequence is 14 residues long. The V end lost 6 bases, the J end lost 4 bases, and 13 bases lay between the germline ends. The V gene's germline CDR1 is KGHSH and CDR2 LQKENI.

The chain is built from TRBV27 and TRBJ1-1; D call uncertain. From germline, CDR1 is MNHEY and CDR2 SMNVEV (reference sequence). V was cut by 4 bases and J by 3 bases, with 9 bases left in between. The CDR3 has 13 amino acids. The CDR3 sequence is CASSYLWDTEAFF. CDR3 sequence (DNA): TGTGCCAGCAGTTATTTATGGGACACTGAAGCTTTCTTT.

The CDR3 sequence is CATSGLEGPLNTDTQYF. The CDR3 nucleotides are TGTGCCACCTCCGGGCTAGAGGGGCCCCTAAACACAGATACGCAGTATTTT. The V and J genes are TRBV24-1 and TRBJ2-3; D is possibly TRBD1 or TRBD2 (5 bases each). The CDR3 extends over 17 amino acids. Deletions cut 9 bases from V and 2 bases from J, with 23 bases between. Germline V gene lookup returns CDR1 KGHDR and CDR2 SFDVKD.

The chain links TRBV29-1 to TRBJ2-7; TRBD1 aligns across 7 bases. The CDR3 is 16 amino acids. Germline loops: CDR1 SQVTM, CDR2 ANQGSEA. With V trimmed by 1 base and J by 4 bases, 13 bases remained unmatched. The CDR3 is CSVEGDSALYEYEQYF. CDR3 coding DNA: TGCAGCGTTGAAGGGGACAGTGCACTCTATGAATACGAGCAGTACTTC.

The chain is built from TRBV27 and TRBJ1-5; D remains unclear. This CDR3 spans 17 amino acids. V dropped 5 bases and J dropped 5 bases, with 22 bases sitting between them. Germline CDR1 MNHEY, CDR2 SMNVEV (reference sequence). CDR3 in DNA: TGTGCCAGCAGTCCATATCTCCAGGTGGATGAGTATCAGCCCCAGCATTTT. Translated, it gives CASSPYLQVDEYQPQHF.

The chain employs TRBV14 and TRBJ2-1; TRBD2 agrees at 8 bases. Germline loops: CDR1 SGHDN, CDR2 FVKESK. Trimming removed 3 bases from V and 5 bases from J; junction bases left unmatched: 12. This CDR3 region has 17 residues. DNA of the CDR3: TGTGCCAGCAGCCACCCCCCCGGGGCGGGAGGCCACAATGAGCAGTTCTTC. This encodes CASSHPPGAGGHNEQFF.

The chain combines TRBV12-3 or TRBV12-4 with TRBJ2-2; D unclear. CDR3 length equals 10 residues. V was pared by 8 bases and J by 6 bases, with 4 bases between. The CDR3 loop reads CASEAGELFF. CDR3 bases: TGTGCCAGCGAGGCCGGGGAGCTGTTTTTT.

The V gene is TRBV15, the J gene TRBJ2-7; TRBD2 agrees at 10 bases. Germline CDR1 LNHNV, CDR2 YYDKDF (reference sequence). The CDR3 is 15 amino acids. Trimming removed 3 bases from V and 3 bases from J; junction bases left unmatched: 5. CDR3: CATSSWGTSDYEQYF. CDR3 coding DNA: TGTGCCACCAGCAGTTGGGGGACTAGCGACTACGAGCAGTACTTC.

A few counts support this clonotype. The V gene is TRBV6-2 or TRBV6-3, the J gene TRBJ2-3; 11 bases line up with TRBD2. Germline lookup yields CDR1 MNHEY and CDR2 SVGEGT. V gave up 8 bases and J gave up 4 bases; unmatched junction bases: 11. The CDR3 contains 16 residues. CDR3: CASSPLAGGPSDTQYF. In DNA, the CDR3 is TGTGCCAGCTCGCCTTTAGCGGGAGGGCCATCAGATACGCAGTATTTT.

The V call is TRBV24-1, the J call TRBJ2-1; no definite D call. The germline gives CDR1 KGHDR, CDR2 SFDVKD. CDR3 size: 16 residues. V lost 5 bases and J lost 3, with 16 bases in between. The CDR3 DNA reads as TGTGCCACCAGTGCCTTAAGTGGTGGGATCTACAATGAGCAGTTCTTC. Its translation is CATSALSGGIYNEQFF.

This chain uses TRBV28 with TRBJ1-1; 8 bases are shared with TRBD1. Trimming cost V 3 bases and J 8 bases; bases outside gene matches: 11. Germline V lookup: CDR1 MDHEN, CDR2 SYDVKM. The CDR3 has 15 residues. CDR3 region: CASSFLQGARMEAFF. CDR3 sequence (DNA): TGTGCCAGCAGTTTTCTGCAGGGGGCGAGAATGGAAGCTTTCTTT.

The rearrangement uses TRBV12-3 or TRBV12-4 and TRBJ1-2; weak D call: TRBD1 (6 bases). The CDR3 covers 14 residues. V was pared by 3 bases and J by 1 base, with 9 bases between. The CDR3 sequence: CASSFGGGNYGYTF. The CDR3 bases are TGTGCCAGCAGTTTTGGAGGGGGTAACTATGGCTACACCTTC.

The CDR3 DNA sequence: TGTGCCAGCAGCTTCCCCCTGGACTATTCCTCCTACAATGAGCAGTTCTTC. Encoded protein: CASSFPLDYSSYNEQFF. This rearrangement joins TRBV7-2 to TRBJ2-1, with D possibly matching TRBD2 (6 bases). The CDR3 contains 17 residues. V lost 3 bases and J lost 0, with 15 bases in between. Germline CDR1 and CDR2: SGHTA and FQGNSA.

J is TRBJ2-1 and V is TRBV5-4; D is possibly TRBD2 (6 bases). V was cut by 7 bases and J by 9 bases, with 14 bases left in between. The CDR3 has 12 amino acids. Germline V gene data show CDR1 as SGHNT and CDR2 as YYREEE (reference sequence). This CDR3 reads CASLGLPGEQFF. The DNA of the CDR3 is TGTGCCAGCTTGGGACTCCCCGGTGAGCAGTTCTTC.

This clonotype came up a few times. V gene TRBV13 combines with J gene TRBJ2-7, with 8 bases identical to TRBD2. V trimming: 0 bases; J trimming: 1 base; junction bases outside the gene matches: 5. Germline CDR1 and CDR2: PRHDT and FYEKMQ (reference sequence). The CDR3 runs 16 residues. The CDR3 spells CASSLGSSGLSYEQYF. DNA for the CDR3: TGTGCCAGCAGCTTAGGATCTAGCGGGTTGTCCTACGAGCAGTACTTC.

V usage is TRBV24-1 and J usage is TRBJ2-7, with TRBD1 matching over 8 bases. Germline-derived CDR1 and CDR2 are KGHDR and SFDVKD. This CDR3 is 15 amino acids long. Germline trimming cut 4 bases from V and 5 bases from J; bases unmatched to any gene: 9. CDR3 bases: TGTGCCACCAGTGAAGGATCCCGGGACAGGCACGAGCAGTACTTC. It codes for CATSEGSRDRHEQYF.

The chain couples TRBV4-1 to TRBJ2-1, with TRBD2 matching over 13 bases. CDR3 length: 17 amino acids. V lost 4 bases, J lost 4 bases, and 7 bases stayed unmatched. Germline V lookup: CDR1 MGHRA, CDR2 YSYEKL. For the CDR3, the DNA is TGCGCCAGCAGCCCACGAGGACTAGCGGGGGAGTACAATGAGCAGTTCTTC. This sequence encodes CASSPRGLAGEYNEQFF.